A selection of T cell receptor beta chains follows, all from one sample in a study of T cell responses to AZD1222 COVID-19 vaccine. The repertoire was sequenced with immunoSEQ multiplex PCR; TCRdb's copy has only in-frame clones and lacks some. The data show some 170,000 clones, approximately 88% seen once. The sample here was peripheral blood, taken 28 days after the second AZD1222 dose. These receptors were collected from an adult who received the AZD1222 COVID-19 vaccine. Both conserved end residues are part of each CDR3. The order of the fields is V gene, J gene, CDR3 protein.

>TRBV18|TRBJ1-3
CASSPPASSGNTIYF
>TRBV7-9|TRBJ2-7
CASSSQRGEGSYEQYF
>TRBV12-5|TRBJ1-1
CASGFGDLNTEAFF
>TRBV29-1|TRBJ1-1
CSVDPPVGVYTEAFF
>TRBV2|TRBJ1-5
CASSGGVGNQPQHF
>TRBV19|TRBJ2-3
CASSIPGLPPDTQYF
>TRBV18|TRBJ2-5
CASSSGYLQETQYF
>TRBV2|TRBJ2-1
CASSVAGGPGEQFF
>TRBV7-3|TRBJ2-2
CASSLGLAANTGELFF
>TRBV7-8|TRBJ1-1
CASSLSDGMNTEAFF
>TRBV11-2|TRBJ2-2
CASSFSTGGRTGELFF
>TRBV6-1|TRBJ2-4
CASSEDAGSPNIQYF
>TRBV6-4|TRBJ2-5
CASPTSGGAVETQYF
>TRBV11-2|TRBJ1-5
CASSLGGTGPWEPQHF
>TRBV19|TRBJ1-5
CASSIPNQPQHF
>TRBV6-5|TRBJ2-7
CASRTTREQYF
>TRBV7-2|TRBJ2-1
CASSPIRGSGGIDEQFF
>TRBV2|TRBJ2-1
CASSATGGYNEQFF
>TRBV30|TRBJ2-1
CAWRGGTGGWGEQFF
>TRBV7-8|TRBJ1-3
CASSVGTSKGNTIYF
>TRBV12-3/TRBV12-4|TRBJ1-1
CAIGTNTEAFF
>TRBV6-5|TRBJ1-1
CASSYGTGQGSSVAFF
>TRBV7-9|TRBJ2-3
CASSLGGGWDTQYF
>TRBV12-3/TRBV12-4|TRBJ1-1
CASSLSLNTEAFF
>TRBV19|TRBJ1-5
CASSYGGEGQPQHF